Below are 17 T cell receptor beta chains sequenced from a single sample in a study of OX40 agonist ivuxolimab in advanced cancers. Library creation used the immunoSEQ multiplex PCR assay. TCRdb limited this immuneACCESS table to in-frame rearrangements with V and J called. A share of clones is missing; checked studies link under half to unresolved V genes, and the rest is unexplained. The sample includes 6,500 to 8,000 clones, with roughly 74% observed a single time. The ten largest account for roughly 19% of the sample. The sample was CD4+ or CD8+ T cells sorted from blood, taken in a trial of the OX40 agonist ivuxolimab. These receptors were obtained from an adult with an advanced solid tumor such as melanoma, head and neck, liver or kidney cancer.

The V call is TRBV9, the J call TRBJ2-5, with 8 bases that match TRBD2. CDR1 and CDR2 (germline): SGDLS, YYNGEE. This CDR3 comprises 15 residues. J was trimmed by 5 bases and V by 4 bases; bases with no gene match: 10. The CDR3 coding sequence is TGTGCCAGCAGCTCCAGCGGGGGCCCCCGGGAGACCCAGTACTTC. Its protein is CASSSSGGPRETQYF.

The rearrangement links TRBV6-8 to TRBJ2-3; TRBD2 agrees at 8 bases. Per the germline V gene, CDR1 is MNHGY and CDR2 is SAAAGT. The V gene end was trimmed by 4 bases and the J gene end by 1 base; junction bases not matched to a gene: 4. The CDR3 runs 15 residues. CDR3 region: CASSLRGERTDTQYF. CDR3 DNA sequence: TGTGCCAGCAGTTTGCGGGGGGAACGCACAGATACGCAGTATTTT.

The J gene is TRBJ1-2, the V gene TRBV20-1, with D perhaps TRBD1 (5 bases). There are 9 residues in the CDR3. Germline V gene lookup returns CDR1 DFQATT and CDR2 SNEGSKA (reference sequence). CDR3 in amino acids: CSIGEGYTF. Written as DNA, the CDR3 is TGCAGCATAGGGGAAGGCTACACCTTC.

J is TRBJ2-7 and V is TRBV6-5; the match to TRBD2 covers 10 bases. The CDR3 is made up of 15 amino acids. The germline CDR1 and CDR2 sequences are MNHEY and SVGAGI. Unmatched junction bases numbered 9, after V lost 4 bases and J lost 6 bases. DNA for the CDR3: TGTGCCAGCAGTTTTGAGCGGGGGGGCCCGGGCGAGCAGTACTTC. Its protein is CASSFERGGPGEQYF.

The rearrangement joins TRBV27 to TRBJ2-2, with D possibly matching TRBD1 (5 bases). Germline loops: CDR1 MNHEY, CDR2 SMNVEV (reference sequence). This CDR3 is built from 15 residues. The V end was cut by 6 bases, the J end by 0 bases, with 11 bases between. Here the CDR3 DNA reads TGTGCCAGCAGCCCAGGGTGGCCGAACACCGGGGAGCTGTTTTTT. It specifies CASSPGWPNTGELFF.

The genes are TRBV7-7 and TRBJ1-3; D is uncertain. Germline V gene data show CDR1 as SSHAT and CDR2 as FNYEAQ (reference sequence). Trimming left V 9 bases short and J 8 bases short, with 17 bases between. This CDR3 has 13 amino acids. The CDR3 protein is CASTPYDFDTIYF. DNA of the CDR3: TGTGCCAGTACCCCCTATGACTTCGACACCATATATTTT. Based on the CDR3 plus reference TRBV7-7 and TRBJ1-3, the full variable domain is GAGVSQSPRYKVTKRGQDVTLRCDPISSHATLYWYQQALGQGPEFLTYFNYEAQPDKSGLPSDRFSAERPEGSISTLTIQRTEQRDSAMYRCASTPYDFDTIYFGEGSWLTVV.

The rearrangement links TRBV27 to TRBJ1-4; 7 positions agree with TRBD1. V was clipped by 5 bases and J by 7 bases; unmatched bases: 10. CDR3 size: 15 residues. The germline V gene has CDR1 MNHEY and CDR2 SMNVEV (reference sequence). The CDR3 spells CASSPRTAGGEKLFF. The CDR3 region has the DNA TGTGCCAGCAGTCCACGGACAGCAGGGGGTGAAAAACTGTTTTTT.

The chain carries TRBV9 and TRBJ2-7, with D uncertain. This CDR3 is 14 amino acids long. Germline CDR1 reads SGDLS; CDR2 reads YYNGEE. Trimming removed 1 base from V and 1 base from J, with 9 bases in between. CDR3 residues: CASSVIPGSYEQYF. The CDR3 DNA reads TGTGCCAGCAGCGTAATACCGGGTTCCTACGAGCAGTACTTC.

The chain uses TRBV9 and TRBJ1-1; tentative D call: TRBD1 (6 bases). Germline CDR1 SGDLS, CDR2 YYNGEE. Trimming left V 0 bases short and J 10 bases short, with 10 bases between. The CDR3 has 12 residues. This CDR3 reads CASSVGGGVAFF. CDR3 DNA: TGTGCCAGCAGCGTAGGGGGGGGCGTAGCTTTCTTT.

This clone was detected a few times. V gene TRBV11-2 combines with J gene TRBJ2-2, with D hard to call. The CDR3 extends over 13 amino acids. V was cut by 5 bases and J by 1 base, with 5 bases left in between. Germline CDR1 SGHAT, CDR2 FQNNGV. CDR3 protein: CASSPGNTGELFF. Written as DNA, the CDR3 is TGTGCCAGCAGCCCAGGGAACACCGGGGAGCTGTTTTTT.

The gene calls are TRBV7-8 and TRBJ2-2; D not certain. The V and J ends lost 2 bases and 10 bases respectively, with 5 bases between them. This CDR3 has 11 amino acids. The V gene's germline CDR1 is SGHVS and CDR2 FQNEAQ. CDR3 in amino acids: CASSLLVELFF. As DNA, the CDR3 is TGTGCCAGCAGCTTACTGGTGGAGCTGTTTTTT. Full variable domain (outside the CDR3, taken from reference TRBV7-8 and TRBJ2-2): GAGVSQSPRYKVAKRGQDVALRCDPISGHVSLFWYQQALGQGPEFLTYFQNEAQLDKSGLPSDRFFAERPEGSVSTLKIQRTQQEDSAVYLCASSLLVELFFGEGSRLTVL.

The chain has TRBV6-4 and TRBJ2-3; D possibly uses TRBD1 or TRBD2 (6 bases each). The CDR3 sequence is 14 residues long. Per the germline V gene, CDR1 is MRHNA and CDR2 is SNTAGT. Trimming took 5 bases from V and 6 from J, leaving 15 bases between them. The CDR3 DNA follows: TGTGCCAGCAGTCTAGGGGGGTCCTCCGATACGCAGTATTTT. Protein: CASSLGGSSDTQYF.

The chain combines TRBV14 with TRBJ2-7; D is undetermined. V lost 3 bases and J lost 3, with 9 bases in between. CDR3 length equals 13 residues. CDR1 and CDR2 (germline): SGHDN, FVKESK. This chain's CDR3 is CASSHYSDYEQYF. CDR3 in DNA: TGTGCCAGCAGCCACTACAGCGACTACGAGCAGTACTTC.

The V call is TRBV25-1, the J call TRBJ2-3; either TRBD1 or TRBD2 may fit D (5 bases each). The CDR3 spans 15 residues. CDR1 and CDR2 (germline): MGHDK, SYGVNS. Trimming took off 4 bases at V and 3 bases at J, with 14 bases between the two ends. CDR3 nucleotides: TGTGCCAGCAGTGGGGACGGCCTCGGGACAGATACGCAGTATTTT. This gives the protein CASSGDGLGTDTQYF.

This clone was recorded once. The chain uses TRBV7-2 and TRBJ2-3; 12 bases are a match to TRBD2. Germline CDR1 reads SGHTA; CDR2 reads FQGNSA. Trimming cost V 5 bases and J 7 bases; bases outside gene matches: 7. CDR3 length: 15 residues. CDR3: CASSPTSGGLNTQYF. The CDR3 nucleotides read TGTGCCAGCAGCCCGACTAGCGGGGGTTTGAATACGCAGTATTTT.

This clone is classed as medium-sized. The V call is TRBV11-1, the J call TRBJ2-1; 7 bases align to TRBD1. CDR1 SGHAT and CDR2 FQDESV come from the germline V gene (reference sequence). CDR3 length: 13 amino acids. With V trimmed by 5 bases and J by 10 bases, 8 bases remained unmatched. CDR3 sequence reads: CASSQGDGREQFF. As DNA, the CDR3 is TGTGCCAGCAGCCAGGGGGATGGGCGGGAGCAGTTCTTC.

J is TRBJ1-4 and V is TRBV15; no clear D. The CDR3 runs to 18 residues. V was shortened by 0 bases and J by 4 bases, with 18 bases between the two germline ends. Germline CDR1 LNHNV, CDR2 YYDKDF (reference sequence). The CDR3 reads CATSREVAEPPLNEKLFF. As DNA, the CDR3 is TGTGCCACCAGCAGAGAAGTGGCGGAACCACCCCTTAATGAAAAACTGTTTTTT. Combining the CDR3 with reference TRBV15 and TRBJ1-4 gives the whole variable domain DAMVIQNPRYQVTQFGKPVTLSCSQTLNHNVMYWYQQKSSQAPKLLFHYYDKDFNNEADTPDNFQSRRPNTSFCFLDIRSPGLGDTAMYLCATSREVAEPPLNEKLFFGSGTQLSVL.